Listed below are T cell receptor beta chains from one sample, sequenced in a study of blood T cell repertoires in COVID-19. Generated by immunoSEQ multiplex PCR, the TCRdb table keeps only in-frame clones and is missing some. The data show about 190,000 clones, about four fifths seen once. What was sequenced was peripheral blood. Source of these receptors: a man between 60 and 70 years old with acute or convalescent COVID-19. Both conserved end residues are part of each CDR3. Fields, in order: V gene, D gene, J gene, clone size, CDR3 DNA, CDR3 protein. D genes are given only for firm matches. Not every row has a clone size; where given, it reads once, few, many or a size class.

TRBV2	.	TRBJ2-1	.	TGTGCCAGCGGGGCGGGGTTACTCCCAACGTGGTACAATGAGCAGTTCTTC	CASGAGLLPTWYNEQFF
TRBV7-2	TRBD2	TRBJ2-1	.	TGTGCCAGCAGCTTTAGGGCGGGGGGGCCAGGAGAGCAGTTCTTC	CASSFRAGGPGEQFF
TRBV6-5	.	TRBJ2-1	.	TGTGCCAGCAGTTACTCGCGGGAGCAGTTCTTC	CASSYSREQFF
TRBV19	TRBD1	TRBJ1-2	.	TGTGCCAGTAGTACTCGGACAGGTGGCACTGGCTACACCTTC	CASSTRTGGTGYTF
TRBV5-4	TRBD2	TRBJ2-7	.	TGTGCCAGCAGCTCACGCTCTGGACTAGCGGGGGGCGAGCAGTACTTC	CASSSRSGLAGGEQYF
TRBV24-1	.	TRBJ1-5	.	TGTGCCACCAGTTTGGGGGCCGACAATCAGCCCCAGCATTTT	CATSLGADNQPQHF
TRBV11-2	TRBD2	TRBJ2-1	.	TGTGCCAGCAGCCCTATCAGCGGGAGCTCCTACAATGAGCAGTTCTTC	CASSPISGSSYNEQFF
TRBV6-5	.	TRBJ2-7	once	TGTGCCAGCAGCACCGCTAACCCCGTCTCCTACGAGCAGTACTTC	CASSTANPVSYEQYF
TRBV2	TRBD2	TRBJ2-3	.	TGTGCCAGCACGGGGGGAGCCATGGGCACAGATACGCAGTATTTT	CASTGGAMGTDTQYF
TRBV3-1/TRBV3-2	TRBD1	TRBJ2-5	few	TGTGCCAGCAGCCGGGGACAGACCCCAAGAGACCCACCCCAAGAGACCCAGTACTTC	CASSRGQTPRDPPQETQYF
TRBV5-1	.	TRBJ1-5	.	TGCGCCAGCAGCTTGGGCTACAGCAATCAGCCCCAGCATTTT	CASSLGYSNQPQHF
TRBV6-5	.	TRBJ1-3	.	TGTGCCAGCACAGGGTCTGGAAACACCATATATTTT	CASTGSGNTIYF
TRBV7-3	TRBD1	TRBJ1-1	.	TGTGCCAGCAGCCCTCAACGACAGGGGGCAAGGTCTGAAGCTTTCTTT	CASSPQRQGARSEAFF
TRBV12-3/TRBV12-4	.	TRBJ2-4	.	TGTGCCAGCAGTTTAAACGGTCCAAACATTCAGTACTTC	CASSLNGPNIQYF
TRBV10-1	TRBD2	TRBJ2-1	few	TGCGCCAGCAGTGTTACGCGGGGGGAAGCGGGAGGTTTCTACAATGAGCAGTTCTTC	CASSVTRGEAGGFYNEQFF
TRBV7-2	.	TRBJ1-2	.	TGTGCCAGCAGCCAACCAGAGGGGGGGTACTATGGCTACACCTTC	CASSQPEGGYYGYTF
TRBV30	TRBD1	TRBJ1-1	.	TGTGCCCTGGACGAGGGGGCGGGTATGACTGAAGCTTTCTTT	CALDEGAGMTEAFF
TRBV7-7	TRBD1	TRBJ2-1	.	TGTGCCAGCAGCCCAAGGACAGGGGCTGAGCAGTTCTTC	CASSPRTGAEQFF
TRBV11-3	.	TRBJ2-4	.	TGTGCCAGCAGCTTAATTACAGGGAACATTCAGTACTTC	CASSLITGNIQYF
TRBV9	TRBD2	TRBJ2-3	few	TGTGCCAGCAGCTTTAGCGGGGCTAGCACAGATACGCAGTATTTT	CASSFSGASTDTQYF
TRBV4-1	TRBD1	TRBJ2-7	.	TGCGCCAGCAGCCAACAACAGGGGTCATACCTACGATCGTCCTACGAGCAGTACTTC	CASSQQQGSYLRSSYEQYF
TRBV19	TRBD1	TRBJ1-1	.	TGTGCCAGTAGTCCAACAGGGGTCACTGAAGCTTTCTTT	CASSPTGVTEAFF
TRBV29-1	TRBD1	TRBJ1-3	.	TGCAGCGCCCGGACAGGATACTCTGGAAACACCATATATTTT	CSARTGYSGNTIYF
TRBV24-1	.	TRBJ1-5	.	TGTGCCACCAGTGACAGGATGGGTCAGCCCCAGCATTTT	CATSDRMGQPQHF
TRBV19	TRBD2	TRBJ2-3	.	TGTGCCAGTAGTGCCTTGGGTCTAGCGGGTAGCACAGATACGCAGTATTTT	CASSALGLAGSTDTQYF
TRBV15	.	TRBJ2-1	.	TGTGCCACCAGCGGACACGCCACCGGCTCCTACAATGAGCAGTTCTTC	CATSGHATGSYNEQFF
TRBV6-6	TRBD2	TRBJ2-1	.	TGTGCCAGCAGTACCTCCCTAGCGGGTAGCAATGAGCAGTTCTTC	CASSTSLAGSNEQFF
TRBV27	.	TRBJ1-6	.	TGTGCCAGCAGGTCTGAGACCTATAATTCACCCCTCCACTTT	CASRSETYNSPLHF
TRBV28	TRBD2	TRBJ2-1	.	TGTGCCAGCAGTTTATCGACTAGCGGGAGCAATGAGCAGTTCTTC	CASSLSTSGSNEQFF
TRBV6-5	TRBD1	TRBJ2-2	.	TGTGCCAGCAAGGGACAGATGGGCACCGGGGAGCTGTTTTTT	CASKGQMGTGELFF
TRBV5-1	TRBD2	TRBJ2-1	.	TGCGCCAGCGGTGAACTAGCGAGAACAAACAATGAGCAGTTCTTC	CASGELARTNNEQFF
TRBV4-1	.	TRBJ1-4	.	TGCGCCAGCAGCCAGCAGGGGTCCCTTGCAACTAATGAAAAACTGTTTTTT	CASSQQGSLATNEKLFF
TRBV6-5	TRBD2	TRBJ2-1	.	TGTGCCAGCACCAGAAGCGGGGGGGATGACAATGAGCAGTTCTTC	CASTRSGGDDNEQFF
TRBV28	.	TRBJ1-1	many	TGTGCCAGCATTACAACAACGAACACTGAAGCTTTCTTT	CASITTTNTEAFF
TRBV19	.	TRBJ2-3	once	TGTGCCAGTAGGGAAACAGGGTTGGCAGATACGCAGTATTTT	CASRETGLADTQYF